The rows below give T cell receptor beta chains drawn from one sample of a study of regulatory T cells in long-lasting Graves disease. From the multiplex PCR reads, TCRdb called clonotypes with MiXCR, one entry per CDR3 protein. The data show 520,000 or so distinct CDR3 sequences, 12% seen once. These data also featured in a second study, about T cells in Graves' hyperthyroidism and ophthalmopathy.

The material sequenced was peripheral blood mononuclear cells (PBMCs), taken at new diagnosis, from a patient treated with antithyroid drugs. Every receptor here comes from a woman in her thirties with Graves disease. Both conserved end residues are part of each CDR3. D genes are given only for firm matches. Clone size is shown for a subset of rows, as once, few, many or a class of expanded clone.

j_call clone_size d_call v_call cdr3_nt cdr3_aa
TRBJ1-5 many . TRBV30 TGTGCCTGGAGTGTACAAATCCGGGGGGGTAGTCAGCCCCAGCATTTT CAWSVQIRGGSQPQHF
TRBJ1-1 many . TRBV5-1 TGCGCCAGCAGCCTCGAACCCGGGCTGAACACTGAAGCTTTCTTT CASSLEPGLNTEAFF
TRBJ1-6 many . TRBV3-1 TGTGCCAGCAGCCAAGTCCACCGGGGGGTGTCACCCCTCCACTTT CASSQVHRGVSPLHF
TRBJ2-3 many . TRBV20-1 TGCAGTGCTAGCGGGGCTACTAGCACAGATACGCAGTATTTT CSASGATSTDTQYF
TRBJ2-5 . TRBD2 TRBV4-3 TGCGCCAGCAGCCATTGGGACACGGGAGGGTTGGAGACCCAGTACTTC CASSHWDTGGLETQYF
TRBJ1-4 few . TRBV20-1 TGCAGTGCTAACCCGGGGCGTGAAAAACTGTTTTTT CSANPGREKLFF
TRBJ2-1 . . TRBV7-8 TGTGCCAGCAGCGCCGGGGTGGGCTCCTACAATGAGCAGTTCTTC CASSAGVGSYNEQFF
TRBJ2-1 many TRBD2 TRBV11-3 TGTGCCAGCAGCTTAGGATTTGGCGGGAGGGCTTCCGATGAGCAGTTCTTC CASSLGFGGRASDEQFF
TRBJ2-1 many . TRBV7-9 TGTGCCAGCAGCTCCTCCTCGATACTAGGCTACAATGAGCAGTTCTTC CASSSSSILGYNEQFF
TRBJ2-2 many . TRBV7-2 TGTGCCAGCAGGGGGTGGGACTTACGGGCGACCGGGGAGCTGTTTTTT CASRGWDLRATGELFF
TRBJ1-2 . . TRBV6-1 TGTGCCAGCAGTGAAGGAGGACGGCCTGGCTACACCTTC CASSEGGRPGYTF
TRBJ2-7 many . TRBV2 TGTGCCAGCGCTCCCCCGGCTAGCTGGGTCTACGAGCAGTACTTC CASAPPASWVYEQYF
TRBJ1-2 . . TRBV5-5 TGTGCCAGCAGCTTGGAAAGTGGTAGTGGACCCTTCTATGGCTACACCTTC CASSLESGSGPFYGYTF
TRBJ1-5 many . TRBV28 TGTGCCAGCAGTTTAGGAGGGTCTCTCAATCAGCCCCAGCATTTT CASSLGGSLNQPQHF
TRBJ1-2 many . TRBV20-1 TGCAGTGCGGGAGCCGGGGAAATCAGTGGCTACACCTTC CSAGAGEISGYTF
TRBJ2-1 few . TRBV7-9 TGTGCCAGCAGCTTCAACCTAGGTGAGCAGTTCTTC CASSFNLGEQFF
TRBJ1-5 many . TRBV13 TGTGCCAGCAGCTTCGGTTGGGAGAATCAGCCCCAGCATTTT CASSFGWENQPQHF
TRBJ2-5 many . TRBV7-9 TGTGCCAGCAGCCAACTGGCAGGGCTAGAGACCCAGTACTTC CASSQLAGLETQYF
TRBJ1-5 many TRBD1 TRBV2 TGTGCCAGCAGTGAAGTACAGGGGGATCAGCCCCAGCATTTT CASSEVQGDQPQHF
TRBJ1-6 many . TRBV6-1 TGTGCCAGCAGCCACCGGACCGTCAATAATTCACCCCTCCACTTT CASSHRTVNNSPLHF
TRBJ2-7 . . TRBV20-1 TGCAGTGCTAGAGATCAAAGTTTTAACAGGGTTCCCTACGAGCAGTACTTC CSARDQSFNRVPYEQYF
TRBJ2-2 . TRBD1 TRBV5-1 TGCGCCGGCAGCTTTGGGACAGGGTCCGGGGAGCTGTTTTTT CAGSFGTGSGELFF
TRBJ2-2 few TRBD2 TRBV27 TGTGCCAGCAGTTTATGGCTAGCGGGAGTAGAGGAGCTGTTTTTT CASSLWLAGVEELFF
TRBJ2-1 many . TRBV2 TGTGCCAGCAGCTCAATTACCGGGGCCACCTACAATGAGCAGTTCTTC CASSSITGATYNEQFF
TRBJ2-7 . TRBD2 TRBV5-6 TGTGCCAGCAGCCCCGAAACCGGGACTAGCGAGCAGTACTTC CASSPETGTSEQYF
TRBJ1-2 many . TRBV9 TGTGCCAGCAGCGTAAACCCCAGGGAAGGCTATGGCTACACCTTC CASSVNPREGYGYTF
TRBJ1-1 many . TRBV2 TGTGCCAGCAGAGCTACAGGGCGGTTCGCTGAAGCTTTCTTT CASRATGRFAEAFF
TRBJ2-1 few TRBD2 TRBV7-9 TGTGCCAGCAGCTCTATCGGGACTAGCGGGAGAGCGTTCTACAATGAGCAGTTCTTC CASSSIGTSGRAFYNEQFF
TRBJ2-7 many . TRBV6-2/TRBV6-3 TGTGCCAGCAGTTACACGGGCGAACACGAGCAGTACTTC CASSYTGEHEQYF
TRBJ2-3 many . TRBV20-1 TGCAGTGCTAAGAGATGGGTAGATACGCAGTATTTT CSAKRWVDTQYF
TRBJ1-3 few . TRBV9 TGTGCCAGCAGCGCTGGGACGGCGGCTGGAAACACCATATATTTT CASSAGTAAGNTIYF
TRBJ1-2 few . TRBV5-5 TGTGCCAGCAGCTTGAAGGGAACATCCTATGGCTACACCTTC CASSLKGTSYGYTF
TRBJ2-7 few . TRBV27 TGTGCCAGTAGTTTATCGTGGCTGATCGCTGGCTACGAGCAGTACTTC CASSLSWLIAGYEQYF
TRBJ2-1 . TRBD1 TRBV24-1 TGTGCCACCAGTGCCAGGGACAGGGGCTCCTACAATGAGCAGTTCTTC CATSARDRGSYNEQFF
TRBJ2-2 . TRBD1 TRBV30 TGTGCCTGGAGTTCTGATCGGACAGGATCGGTCACCGGGGAGCTGTTTTTT CAWSSDRTGSVTGELFF
TRBJ1-1 many . TRBV25-1 TGTGCCAGCAGCCATACTAGACAGGCGAAGGGAACTGAAGCTTTCTTT CASSHTRQAKGTEAFF
TRBJ2-1 . . TRBV4-1 TGCGCCAGCAGCCAAGAGGACCGGATAGCCGATGAGCAGTCCTTC CASSQEDRIADEQSF